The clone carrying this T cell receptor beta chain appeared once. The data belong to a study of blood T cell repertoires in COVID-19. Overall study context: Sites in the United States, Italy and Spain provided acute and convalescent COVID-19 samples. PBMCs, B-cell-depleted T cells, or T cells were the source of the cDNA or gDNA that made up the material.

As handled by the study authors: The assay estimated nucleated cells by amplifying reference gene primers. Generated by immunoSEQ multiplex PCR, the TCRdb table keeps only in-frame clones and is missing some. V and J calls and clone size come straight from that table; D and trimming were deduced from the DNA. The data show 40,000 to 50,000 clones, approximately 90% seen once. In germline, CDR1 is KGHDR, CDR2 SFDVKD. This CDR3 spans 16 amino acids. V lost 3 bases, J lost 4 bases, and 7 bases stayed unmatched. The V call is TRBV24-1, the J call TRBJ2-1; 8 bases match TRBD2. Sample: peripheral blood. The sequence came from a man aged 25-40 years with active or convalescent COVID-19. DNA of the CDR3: TGTGCCACCAGTGATCCCCGCGGGGGGCTTTACAATGAGCAGTTCTTC. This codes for CATSDPRGGLYNEQFF.